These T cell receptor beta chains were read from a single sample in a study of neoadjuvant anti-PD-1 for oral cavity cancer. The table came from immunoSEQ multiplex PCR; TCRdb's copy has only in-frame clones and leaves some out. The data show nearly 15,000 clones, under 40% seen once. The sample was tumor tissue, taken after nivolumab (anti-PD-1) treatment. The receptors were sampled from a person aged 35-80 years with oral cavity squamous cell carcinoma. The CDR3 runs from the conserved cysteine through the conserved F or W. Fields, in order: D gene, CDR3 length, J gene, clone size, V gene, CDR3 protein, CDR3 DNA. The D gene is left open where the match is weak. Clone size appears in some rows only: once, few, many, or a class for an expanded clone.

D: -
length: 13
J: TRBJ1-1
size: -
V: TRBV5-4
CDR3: CASSSPGRDEAFF
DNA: TGTGCCAGCAGCTCACCGGGACGCGATGAAGCTTTCTTT

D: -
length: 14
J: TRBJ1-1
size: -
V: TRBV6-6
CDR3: CASSYETVDTEAFF
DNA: TGTGCCAGCAGTTACGAGACAGTGGACACTGAAGCTTTCTTT

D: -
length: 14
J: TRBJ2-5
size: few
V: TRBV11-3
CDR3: CASSRDGIQETQYF
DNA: TGTGCCAGCTCACGGGACGGAATTCAAGAGACCCAGTACTTC

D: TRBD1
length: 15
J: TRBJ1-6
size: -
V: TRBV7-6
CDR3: CASSSDAGGRGTLHF
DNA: TGTGCCAGCAGCTCAGACGCAGGGGGGAGAGGGACCCTCCACTTT

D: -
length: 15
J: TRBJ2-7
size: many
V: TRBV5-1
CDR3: CASRVSSRTSYEQYF
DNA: TGCGCCAGCAGAGTATCGAGCCGGACTTCCTACGAGCAGTACTTC

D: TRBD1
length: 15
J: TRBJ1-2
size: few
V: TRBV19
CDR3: CASSMAGTGIYGYTF
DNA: TGTGCCAGTAGTATGGCCGGGACAGGGATCTATGGCTACACCTTC

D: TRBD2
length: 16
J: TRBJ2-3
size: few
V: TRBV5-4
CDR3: CASTRGGGGGTDTQYF
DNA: TGTGCCAGCACCCGGGGAGGTGGGGGGGGCACAGATACGCAGTATTTT

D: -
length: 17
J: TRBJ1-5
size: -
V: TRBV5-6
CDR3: CASSLAGRSERNQPQHF
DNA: TGTGCCAGCAGCTTGGCCGGCAGGTCGGAGCGCAATCAGCCCCAGCATTTT

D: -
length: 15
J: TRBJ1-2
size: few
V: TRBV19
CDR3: CASHTIVWANYGYTF
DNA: TGTGCCAGTCACACTATAGTATGGGCTAACTATGGCTACACCTTC

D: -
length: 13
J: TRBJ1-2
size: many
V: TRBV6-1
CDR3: CASSTTRKYGYTF
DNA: TGTGCCAGCAGTACCACGCGGAAATACGGCTACACCTTC

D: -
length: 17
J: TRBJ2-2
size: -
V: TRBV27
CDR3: CASKRIQGQGGTGELFF
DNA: TGTGCCAGCAAGAGGATTCAGGGGCAGGGCGGCACCGGGGAGCTGTTTTTT

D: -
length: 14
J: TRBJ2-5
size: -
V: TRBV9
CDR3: CASSVVPSQETQYF
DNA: TGTGCCAGCAGCGTAGTGCCATCGCAAGAGACCCAGTACTTC

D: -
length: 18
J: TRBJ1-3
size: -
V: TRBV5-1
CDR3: CASSLAAGSGDLGNTIYF
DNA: TGCGCCAGCAGCTTGGCAGCTGGGTCAGGAGACCTAGGAAACACCATATATTTT

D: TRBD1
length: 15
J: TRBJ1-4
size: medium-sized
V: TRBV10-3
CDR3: CAIRMGTAENEKLFF
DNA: TGTGCCATCAGGATGGGGACAGCTGAAAATGAAAAACTGTTTTTT

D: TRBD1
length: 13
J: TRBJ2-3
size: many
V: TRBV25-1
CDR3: CASKQGAKDTQYF
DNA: TGTGCCAGCAAGCAGGGGGCGAAAGATACGCAGTATTTT

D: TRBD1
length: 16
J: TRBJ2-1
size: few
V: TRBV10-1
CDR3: CASSDGTTGTWDEQFF
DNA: TGCGCCAGCAGTGATGGTACGACAGGGACGTGGGATGAGCAGTTCTTC

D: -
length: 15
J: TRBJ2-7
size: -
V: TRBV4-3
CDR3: CASSQVQDSSYEQYF
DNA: TGCGCCAGCAGCCAAGTTCAGGATAGCTCCTACGAGCAGTACTTC